This section outlines one T cell receptor (beta chain) sequence together with its context. A J-beta primer mix and a sample-barcoded 5' primer were used in a second PCR of roughly 7 to 12 cycles. TCRdb used MiXCR to reprocess the 5' RACE reads, holding one entry per CDR3 protein. The profile shows roughly 1,500,000 distinct CDR3 sequences, roughly a third of them singletons. The sample belongs to a study of blood T cells in healthy people across ages. The specimen sequenced was blood. The sequence was obtained from a woman aged 25-40 years in good health.

The CDR3 is CASSAFGTYGEQFF. Written as DNA, the CDR3 is TGCGCCAGCAGCGCATTCGGGACCTACGGTGAGCAGTTCTTC. The chain has TRBV4-1 and TRBJ2-1; D might be TRBD1 or TRBD2, each matching 5 bases. CDR3 length: 14 amino acids. Trimming cost V 5 bases and J 9 bases, with 17 bases left between them. The V gene's germline CDR1 is MGHRA and CDR2 YSYEKL.